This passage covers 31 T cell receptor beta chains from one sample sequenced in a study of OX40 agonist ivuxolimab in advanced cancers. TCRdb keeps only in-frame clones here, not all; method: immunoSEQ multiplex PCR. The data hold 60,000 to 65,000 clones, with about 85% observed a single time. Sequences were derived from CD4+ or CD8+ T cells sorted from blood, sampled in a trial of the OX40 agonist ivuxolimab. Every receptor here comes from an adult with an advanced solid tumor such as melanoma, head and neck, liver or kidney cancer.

The CDR3 DNA follows: TGTGCCAGCAGTATACCCGGGATCACCGCGGAGACCCAGTACTTC. Protein product: CASSIPGITAETQYF. The rearrangement uses TRBV28 and TRBJ2-5; a possible D gene is TRBD2 (5 bases). The length of the CDR3 is 15 residues. Germline CDR1 reads MDHEN; CDR2 reads SYDVKM. Trimming left V 5 bases short and J 5 bases short, with 18 bases between. The full variable domain, with the rest looked up from reference TRBV28 and TRBJ2-5, is DVKVTQSSRYLVKRTGEKVFLECVQDMDHENMFWYRQDPGLGLRLIYFSYDVKMKEKGDIPEGYSVSREKKERFSLILESASTNQTSMYLCASSIPGITAETQYFGPGTRLLVL.

The CDR3 is CASSVDGNTEAFF. The DNA of the CDR3 is TGTGCCAGCAGCGTAGACGGCAACACTGAAGCTTTCTTT. This chain connects TRBV9 to TRBJ1-1, with D uncertain. This CDR3 contains 13 residues. Germline V gene sequence: CDR1 SGDLS, CDR2 YYNGEE. V dropped 0 bases and J dropped 2 bases, with 5 bases sitting between them.

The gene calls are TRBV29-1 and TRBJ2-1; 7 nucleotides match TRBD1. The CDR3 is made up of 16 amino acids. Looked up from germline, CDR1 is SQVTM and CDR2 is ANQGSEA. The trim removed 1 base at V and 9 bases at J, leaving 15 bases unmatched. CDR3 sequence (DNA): TGCAGCGTTGAAGTTTTAGGGTACAGGGGTAATGGTGAGCAGTTCTTC. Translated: CSVEVLGYRGNGEQFF.

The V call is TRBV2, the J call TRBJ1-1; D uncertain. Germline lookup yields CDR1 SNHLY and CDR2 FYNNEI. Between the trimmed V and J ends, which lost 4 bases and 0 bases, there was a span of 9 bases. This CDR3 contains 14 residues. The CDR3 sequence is CASSVEGMNTEAFF. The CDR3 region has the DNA TGTGCCAGCAGTGTTGAAGGAATGAACACTGAAGCTTTCTTT.

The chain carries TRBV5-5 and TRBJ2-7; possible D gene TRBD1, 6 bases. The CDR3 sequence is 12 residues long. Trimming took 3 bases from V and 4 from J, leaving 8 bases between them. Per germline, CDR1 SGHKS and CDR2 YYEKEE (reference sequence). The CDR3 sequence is CASSWDTYEQYF. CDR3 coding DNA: TGTGCCAGCAGCTGGGACACATACGAGCAGTACTTC.

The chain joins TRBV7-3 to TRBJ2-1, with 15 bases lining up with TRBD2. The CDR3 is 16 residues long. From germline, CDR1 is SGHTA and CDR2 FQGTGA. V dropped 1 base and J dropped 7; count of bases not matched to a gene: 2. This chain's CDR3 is CASSLMGTSGGNEQFF. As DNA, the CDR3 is TGTGCCAGCAGCTTAATGGGGACTAGCGGGGGGAATGAGCAGTTCTTC.

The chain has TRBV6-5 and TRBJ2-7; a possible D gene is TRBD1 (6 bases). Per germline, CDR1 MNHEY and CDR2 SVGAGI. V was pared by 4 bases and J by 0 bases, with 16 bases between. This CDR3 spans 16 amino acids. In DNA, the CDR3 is TGTGCCAGCAGTTTGGTCCTGGGGGCTAGCTCCTACGAGCAGTACTTC. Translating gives CASSLVLGASSYEQYF.

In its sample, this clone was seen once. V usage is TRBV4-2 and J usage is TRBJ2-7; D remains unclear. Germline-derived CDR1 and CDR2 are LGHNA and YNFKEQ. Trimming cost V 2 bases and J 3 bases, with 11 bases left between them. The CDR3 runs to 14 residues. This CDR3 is CASSQTVEGYEQYF. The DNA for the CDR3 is TGTGCCAGCAGCCAAACGGTAGAAGGCTACGAGCAGTACTTC.

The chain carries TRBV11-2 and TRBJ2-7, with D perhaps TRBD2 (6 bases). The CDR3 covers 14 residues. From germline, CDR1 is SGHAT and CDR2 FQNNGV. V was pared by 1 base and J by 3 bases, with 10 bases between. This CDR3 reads CASSLAFGGYEQYF. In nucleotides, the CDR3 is TGTGCCAGCAGCTTAGCATTCGGGGGCTACGAGCAGTACTTC.

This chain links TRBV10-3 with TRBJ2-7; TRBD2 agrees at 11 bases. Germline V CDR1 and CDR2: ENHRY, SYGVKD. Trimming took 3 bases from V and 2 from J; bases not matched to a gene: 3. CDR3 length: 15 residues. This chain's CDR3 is CAISDPTSGAYEQYF. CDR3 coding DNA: TGTGCCATCAGTGACCCGACTAGCGGGGCCTACGAGCAGTACTTC.

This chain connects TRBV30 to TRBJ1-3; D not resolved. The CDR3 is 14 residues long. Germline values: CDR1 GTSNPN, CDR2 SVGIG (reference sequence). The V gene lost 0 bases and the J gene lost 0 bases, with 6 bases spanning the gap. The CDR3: CAWSVLASGNTIYF. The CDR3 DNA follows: TGTGCCTGGAGTGTACTCGCCTCTGGAAACACCATATATTTT. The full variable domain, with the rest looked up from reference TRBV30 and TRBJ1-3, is SQTIHQWPATLVQPVGSPLSLECTVEGTSNPNLYWYRQAAGRGLQLLFYSVGIGQISSEVPQNLSASRPQDRQFILSSKKLLLSDSGFYLCAWSVLASGNTIYFGEGSWLTVV.

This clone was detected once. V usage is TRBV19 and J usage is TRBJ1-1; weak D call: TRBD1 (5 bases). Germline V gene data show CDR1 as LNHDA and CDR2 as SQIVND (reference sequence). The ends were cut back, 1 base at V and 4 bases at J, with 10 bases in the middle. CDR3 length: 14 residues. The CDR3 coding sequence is TGTGCCAGTAGTATAGCCGCGGGGGGCACTGAAGCTTTCTTT. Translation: CASSIAAGGTEAFF.

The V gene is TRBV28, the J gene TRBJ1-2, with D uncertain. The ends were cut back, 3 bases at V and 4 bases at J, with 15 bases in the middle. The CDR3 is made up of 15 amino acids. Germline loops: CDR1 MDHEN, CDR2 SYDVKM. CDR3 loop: CASSFQGPASYGYTF. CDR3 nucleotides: TGTGCCAGCAGTTTTCAAGGGCCGGCCTCCTATGGCTACACCTTC.

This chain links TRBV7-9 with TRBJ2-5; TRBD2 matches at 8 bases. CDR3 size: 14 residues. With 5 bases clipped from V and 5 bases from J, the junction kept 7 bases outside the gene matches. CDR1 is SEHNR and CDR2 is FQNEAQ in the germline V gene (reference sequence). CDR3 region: CASSTIAGKETQYF. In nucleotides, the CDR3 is TGTGCCAGCAGCACCATAGCGGGAAAGGAGACCCAGTACTTC.

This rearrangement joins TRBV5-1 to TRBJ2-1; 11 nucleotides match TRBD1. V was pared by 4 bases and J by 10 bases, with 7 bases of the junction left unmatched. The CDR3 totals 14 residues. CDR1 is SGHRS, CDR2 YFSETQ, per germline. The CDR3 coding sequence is TGCGCCAGCAGCCCCGGGACAGGGGGTAGGGAGCAGTTCTTC. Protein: CASSPGTGGREQFF. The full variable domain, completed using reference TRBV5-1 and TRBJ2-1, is KAGVTQTPRYLIKTRGQQVTLSCSPISGHRSVSWYQQTPGQGLQFLFEYFSETQRNKGNFPGRFSGRQFSNSRSEMNVSTLELGDSALYLCASSPGTGGREQFFGPGTRLTVL.

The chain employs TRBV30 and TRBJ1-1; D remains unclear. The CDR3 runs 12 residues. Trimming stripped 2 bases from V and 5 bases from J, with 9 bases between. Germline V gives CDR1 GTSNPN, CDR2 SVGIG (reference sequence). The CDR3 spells CAWSPGRTEAFF. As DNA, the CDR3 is TGTGCCTGGAGTCCCGGACGAACTGAAGCTTTCTTT.

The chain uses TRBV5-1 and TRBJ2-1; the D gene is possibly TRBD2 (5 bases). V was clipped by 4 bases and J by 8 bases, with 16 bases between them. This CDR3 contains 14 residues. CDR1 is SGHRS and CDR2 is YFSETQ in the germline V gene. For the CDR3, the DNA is TGCGCCAGCAGCAAAGGTCGCCTCGGGGATGAGCAGTTCTTC. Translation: CASSKGRLGDEQFF.

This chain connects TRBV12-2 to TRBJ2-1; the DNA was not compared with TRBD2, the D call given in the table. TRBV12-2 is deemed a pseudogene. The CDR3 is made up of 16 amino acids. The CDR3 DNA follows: TGTGCAAGTCGCTTAGGTCTAGCGAGCTCCTACAATGAGCAGTTCTTC. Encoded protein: CASRLGLASSYNEQFF.

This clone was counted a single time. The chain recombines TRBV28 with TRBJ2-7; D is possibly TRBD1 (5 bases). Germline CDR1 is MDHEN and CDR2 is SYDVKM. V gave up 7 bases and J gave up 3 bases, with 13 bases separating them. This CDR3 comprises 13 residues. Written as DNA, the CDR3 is TGTGCCAGCAATGAGCACAGGATCTACGAGCAGTACTTC. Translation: CASNEHRIYEQYF.

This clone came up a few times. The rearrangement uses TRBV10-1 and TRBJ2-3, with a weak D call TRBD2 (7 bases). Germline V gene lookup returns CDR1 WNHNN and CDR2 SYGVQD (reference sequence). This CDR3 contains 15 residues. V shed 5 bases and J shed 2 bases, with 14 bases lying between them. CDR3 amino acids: CASSNGGRFTDTQYF. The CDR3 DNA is TGCGCCAGCAGTAACGGGGGGCGCTTCACAGATACGCAGTATTTT.

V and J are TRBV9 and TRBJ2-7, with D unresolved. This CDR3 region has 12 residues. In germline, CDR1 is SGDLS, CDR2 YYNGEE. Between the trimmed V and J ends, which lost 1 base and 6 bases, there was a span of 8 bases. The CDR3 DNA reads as TGTGCCAGCAGCGTACTTGGTAGCGAGCAGTACTTC. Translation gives CASSVLGSEQYF.

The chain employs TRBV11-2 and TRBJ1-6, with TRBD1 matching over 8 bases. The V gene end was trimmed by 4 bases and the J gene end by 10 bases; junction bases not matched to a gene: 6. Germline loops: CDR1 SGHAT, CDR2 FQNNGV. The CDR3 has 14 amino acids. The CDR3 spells CASSSTGARSPLHF. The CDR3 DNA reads TGTGCCAGCAGCTCGACAGGGGCACGATCACCCCTCCACTTT. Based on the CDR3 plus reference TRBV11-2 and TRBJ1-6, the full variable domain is EAGVAQSPRYKIIEKRQSVAFWCNPISGHATLYWYQQILGQGPKLLIQFQNNGVVDDSQLPKDRFSAERLKGVDSTLKIQPAKLEDSAVYLCASSSTGARSPLHFGNGTRLTVT.

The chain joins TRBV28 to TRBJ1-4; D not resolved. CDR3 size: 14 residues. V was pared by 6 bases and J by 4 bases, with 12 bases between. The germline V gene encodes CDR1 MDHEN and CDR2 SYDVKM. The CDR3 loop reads CASSNERYNEKLFF. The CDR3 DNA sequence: TGTGCCAGCAGCAACGAGAGGTATAATGAAAAACTGTTTTTT.

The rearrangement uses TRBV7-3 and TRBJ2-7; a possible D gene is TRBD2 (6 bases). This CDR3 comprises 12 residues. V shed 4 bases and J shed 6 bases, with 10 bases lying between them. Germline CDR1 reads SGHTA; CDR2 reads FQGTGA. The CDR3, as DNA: TGTGCCAGCAGCTCCACTAGCTGCGAGCAGTACTTC. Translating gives CASSSTSCEQYF.

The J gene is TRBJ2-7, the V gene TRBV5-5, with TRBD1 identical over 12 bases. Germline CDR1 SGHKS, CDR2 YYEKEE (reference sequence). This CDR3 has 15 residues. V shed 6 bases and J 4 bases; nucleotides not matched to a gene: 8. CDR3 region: CASTKAGQGAYEQYF. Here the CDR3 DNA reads TGTGCCAGCACGAAGGCGGGACAGGGGGCGTACGAGCAGTACTTC.

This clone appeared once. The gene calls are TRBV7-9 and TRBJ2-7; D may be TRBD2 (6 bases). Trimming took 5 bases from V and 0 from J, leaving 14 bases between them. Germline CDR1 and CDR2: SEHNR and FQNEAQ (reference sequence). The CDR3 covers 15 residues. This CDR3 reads CASSGGVYSSYEQYF. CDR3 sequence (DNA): TGTGCCAGCAGCGGAGGGGTTTACAGCTCCTACGAGCAGTACTTC. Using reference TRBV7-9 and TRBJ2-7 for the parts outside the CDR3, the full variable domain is DTGVSQNPRHKITKRGQNVTFRCDPISEHNRLYWYRQTLGQGPEFLTYFQNEAQLEKSRLLSDRFSAERPKGSFSTLEIQRTEQGDSAMYLCASSGGVYSSYEQYFGPGTRLTVT.

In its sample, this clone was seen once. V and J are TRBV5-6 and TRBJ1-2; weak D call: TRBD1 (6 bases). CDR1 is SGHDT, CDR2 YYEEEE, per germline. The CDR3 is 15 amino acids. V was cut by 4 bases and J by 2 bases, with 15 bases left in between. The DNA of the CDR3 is TGTGCCAGCAGCGCAACAGGGTCTGGAAACTATGGCTACACCTTC. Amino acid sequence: CASSATGSGNYGYTF.

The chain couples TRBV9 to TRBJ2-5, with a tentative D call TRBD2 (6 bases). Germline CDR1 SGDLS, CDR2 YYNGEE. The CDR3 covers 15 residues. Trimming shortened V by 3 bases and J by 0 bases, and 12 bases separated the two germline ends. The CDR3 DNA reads TGTGCCAGCAGCGCCAGGGACTTGTACCAAGAGACCCAGTACTTC. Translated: CASSARDLYQETQYF.

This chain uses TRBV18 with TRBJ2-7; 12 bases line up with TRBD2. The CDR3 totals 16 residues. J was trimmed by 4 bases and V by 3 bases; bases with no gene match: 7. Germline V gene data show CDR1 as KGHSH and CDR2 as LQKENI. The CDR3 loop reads CASSPSLAGGLYEQYF. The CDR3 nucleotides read TGTGCCAGCTCACCTTCCCTAGCGGGAGGGCTATACGAGCAGTACTTC.

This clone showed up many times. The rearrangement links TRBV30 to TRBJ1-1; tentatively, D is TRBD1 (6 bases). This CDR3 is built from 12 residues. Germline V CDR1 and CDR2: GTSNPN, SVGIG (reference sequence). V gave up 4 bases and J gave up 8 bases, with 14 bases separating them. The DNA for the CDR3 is TGTGCCTGGACTAGGGGGGCGCAAGAAGCTTTCTTT. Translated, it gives CAWTRGAQEAFF.

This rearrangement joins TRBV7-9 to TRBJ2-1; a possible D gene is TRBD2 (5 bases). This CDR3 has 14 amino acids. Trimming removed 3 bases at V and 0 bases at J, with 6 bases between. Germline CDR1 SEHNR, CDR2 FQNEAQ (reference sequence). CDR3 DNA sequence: TGTGCCAGCAGCTTGGGGAGCTCCTACAATGAGCAGTTCTTC. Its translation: CASSLGSSYNEQFF.